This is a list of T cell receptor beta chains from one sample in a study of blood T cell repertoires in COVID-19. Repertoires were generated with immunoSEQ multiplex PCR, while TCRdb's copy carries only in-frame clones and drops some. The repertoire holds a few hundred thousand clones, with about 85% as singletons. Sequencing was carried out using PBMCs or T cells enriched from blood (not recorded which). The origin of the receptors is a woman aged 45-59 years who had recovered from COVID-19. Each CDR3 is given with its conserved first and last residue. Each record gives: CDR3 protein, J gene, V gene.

CDR3: CASSSGLVRDTGELFF
J: TRBJ2-2
V: TRBV5-4

CDR3: CASSEFADYSPLHF
J: TRBJ1-6
V: TRBV2

CDR3: CASSKEQGTLLNTEAFF
J: TRBJ1-1
V: TRBV5-4

CDR3: CATSDGGRAGTDTQYF
J: TRBJ2-3
V: TRBV24-1

CDR3: CASSQGQRNYGYTF
J: TRBJ1-2
V: TRBV4-1

CDR3: CASLRGLSYEQYF
J: TRBJ2-7
V: TRBV5-5

CDR3: CATSRDPRERTEAFF
J: TRBJ1-1
V: TRBV15

CDR3: CASSPSRDRGQGYTF
J: TRBJ1-2
V: TRBV18

CDR3: CASSLPTGELFF
J: TRBJ2-2
V: TRBV6-6

CDR3: CATSTGNTEAFF
J: TRBJ1-1
V: TRBV15

CDR3: CASSQTRSAEWEQYF
J: TRBJ2-7
V: TRBV4-2

CDR3: CASSGEVANEKLFF
J: TRBJ1-4
V: TRBV28

CDR3: CASGRAYEQYF
J: TRBJ2-7
V: TRBV2

CDR3: CASRGGNGNQPQHF
J: TRBJ1-5
V: TRBV28

CDR3: CASSQSGHPNTEAFF
J: TRBJ1-1
V: TRBV14

CDR3: CASSFGQGRTYFNYGYTF
J: TRBJ1-2
V: TRBV28

CDR3: CASSYKSSSTTYEQYF
J: TRBJ2-7
V: TRBV6-5

CDR3: CASSLPDSSNEKLFF
J: TRBJ1-4
V: TRBV5-1

CDR3: CASSLARGQGPREQYF
J: TRBJ2-7
V: TRBV7-8

CDR3: CASSSNRQGTDTEAFF
J: TRBJ1-1
V: TRBV7-9

CDR3: CASSDHRLTDTSPLHF
J: TRBJ1-6
V: TRBV4-1

CDR3: CASSPGLAETDTQYF
J: TRBJ2-3
V: TRBV5-4

CDR3: CSVPRGALAGGLSDTQYF
J: TRBJ2-3
V: TRBV29-1

CDR3: CASSRGGRVGEAFF
J: TRBJ1-1
V: TRBV3-1/TRBV3-2

CDR3: CATVWQGIMNTEAFF
J: TRBJ1-1
V: TRBV2

CDR3: CSVFGRSLNTEAFF
J: TRBJ1-1
V: TRBV29-1

CDR3: CASSSLGTGNTEAFF
J: TRBJ1-1
V: TRBV6-5

CDR3: CASSLYGVTNEKLFF
J: TRBJ1-4
V: TRBV27

CDR3: CASSEVAGGPENEQFF
J: TRBJ2-1
V: TRBV10-1

CDR3: CASSVAGTADRQYF
J: TRBJ2-3
V: TRBV9

CDR3: CASSIIGEGAYEQYF
J: TRBJ2-7
V: TRBV19

CDR3: CASSLPPLRSYNSPLHF
J: TRBJ1-6
V: TRBV11-2

CDR3: CASSLDTYPNYGYTF
J: TRBJ1-2
V: TRBV11-2

CDR3: CASSQAAPYNEQFF
J: TRBJ2-1
V: TRBV3-1/TRBV3-2

CDR3: CASSPRTMTSGVLYEQYF
J: TRBJ2-7
V: TRBV7-8

CDR3: CASTPSGVRGYTF
J: TRBJ1-2
V: TRBV12-3/TRBV12-4

CDR3: CASSPDYLRISGANVLTF
J: TRBJ2-6
V: TRBV4-3

CDR3: CASSLGRDQPQHF
J: TRBJ1-5
V: TRBV7-9

CDR3: CASSLTGANTEAFF
J: TRBJ1-1
V: TRBV27

CDR3: CASSLGGDTSTDTQYF
J: TRBJ2-3
V: TRBV7-2

CDR3: CASSETTGVSGTSYEQFF
J: TRBJ2-1
V: TRBV9